Each of the 7 T cell receptor beta chains below was sequenced from the same sample in a study of cytomegalovirus exposure and HLA in healthy donors. PCR primers comprised 60 Vbeta and 13 Jbeta primers. Clones were read by immunoSEQ multiplex PCR, and TCRdb kept only the in-frame ones, dropping some. The table has some 94,000 clones, roughly 69% seen once; the top ten hold 2.7%. What was sequenced was PBMCs. These receptor sequences come from a middle-aged man in good health and CMV-seronegative.

The chain links TRBV7-3 to TRBJ1-1; no definite D call. The V end was cut by 5 bases, the J end by 5 bases, with 12 bases between. The CDR3 totals 13 residues. The germline V gene encodes CDR1 SGHTA and CDR2 FQGTGA. The CDR3, as DNA: TGTGCCAGCAGCCTCAACCGCGTGACTGAAGCTTTCTTT. Its protein is CASSLNRVTEAFF.

This clone was recorded only once. The chain is built from TRBV11-2 and TRBJ1-1; D is undetermined. The CDR3 has 13 residues. Germline assignment: CDR1 SGHAT and CDR2 FQNNGV. V gave up 3 bases and J gave up 1 base, with 6 bases separating them. CDR3 loop: CASSFQENTEAFF. In DNA form, the CDR3 reads TGTGCCAGCAGCTTTCAGGAGAACACTGAAGCTTTCTTT.

The chain recombines TRBV2 with TRBJ2-7; D is uncertain. Germline V gene data show CDR1 as SNHLY and CDR2 as FYNNEI. This CDR3 comprises 13 residues. Trimming shortened V by 7 bases and J by 2 bases, and 12 bases separated the two germline ends. The CDR3 region is CASITAGPYEQYF. CDR3 bases: TGTGCCAGCATCACAGCTGGTCCCTACGAGCAGTACTTC.

The V and J genes are TRBV30 and TRBJ1-3; TRBD1 matches at 9 bases. The germline gives CDR1 GTSNPN, CDR2 SVGIG (reference sequence). The CDR3 sequence is 16 residues long. V gave up 4 bases and J gave up 0 bases; unmatched junction bases: 7. CDR3 in amino acids: CAWTRDRARSGNTIYF. CDR3 sequence (DNA): TGTGCCTGGACTCGGGACAGGGCTCGCTCTGGAAACACCATATATTTT.

The chain is built from TRBV7-2 and TRBJ2-2; TRBD2 aligns across 8 bases. The germline gives CDR1 SGHTA, CDR2 FQGNSA. The CDR3 length is 18 residues. Losses at the gene ends were 0 bases for V and 1 base for J; bases not matched to a gene: 7. The CDR3 coding sequence is TGTGCCAGCAGCTTAGCGGGTCCGCTAGCGGGGAACACCGGGGAGCTGTTTTTT. Residues: CASSLAGPLAGNTGELFF.

The V gene is TRBV27, the J gene TRBJ2-5; TRBD1 matches at 7 bases. The CDR3 extends over 16 amino acids. V lost 3 bases to trimming and J lost 1 base; unmatched junction nucleotides: 8. Germline V gives CDR1 MNHEY, CDR2 SMNVEV (reference sequence). CDR3 in DNA: TGTGCCAGCAGTTTGAGGGGGCGATATCCCCAAGAGACCCAGTACTTC. Translation gives CASSLRGRYPQETQYF.

V and J are TRBV7-6 and TRBJ2-3; 13 nucleotides match TRBD2. The CDR3 extends over 17 amino acids. V dropped 5 bases and J dropped 4; count of bases not matched to a gene: 9. Germline CDR1 reads SGHVS; CDR2 reads FNYEAQ. The CDR3 is CASSLGLAGDLADTQYF. CDR3 DNA: TGTGCCAGCAGCCTCGGACTAGCGGGGGACTTGGCAGATACGCAGTATTTT.